The 28 T cell receptor beta chains reported below all come from one sample, sequenced in a study of cytomegalovirus exposure and HLA in healthy donors. PCR involved 60 Vbeta and 13 Jbeta primers. Sequencing was performed with immunoSEQ multiplex PCR; in TCRdb, only in-frame clones are kept and a portion is missing. The sample holds 150,000 to 200,000 clones; approximately 79% are singletons and the top ten take 2.1%. Material for sequencing was PBMCs. These receptors were obtained from a man between 40 and 49 years old in good health and CMV-seronegative.

The genes are TRBV29-1 and TRBJ2-7; TRBD2 might be the D (6 bases). Trimming removed 4 bases from V and 3 bases from J, with 10 bases in between. The CDR3 loop spans 12 amino acids. Looked up from germline, CDR1 is SQVTM and CDR2 is ANQGSEA. The CDR3 sequence is CSVVRGNYEQYF. As DNA, the CDR3 is TGCAGCGTTGTGCGGGGTAACTACGAGCAGTACTTC.

The V gene is TRBV6-5, the J gene TRBJ2-7, with 7 positions matching TRBD1. This CDR3 contains 16 residues. Germline V gives CDR1 MNHEY, CDR2 SVGAGI. The J segment lost 0 bases and the V segment lost 2 bases, leaving 7 bases of the junction unmatched. The CDR3 DNA reads as TGTGCCAGCAGTTACGCCGGGACAGCCACCTCCTACGAGCAGTACTTC. Its translation: CASSYAGTATSYEQYF.

The V gene is TRBV7-9, the J gene TRBJ2-3; D may be TRBD1 (5 bases). The CDR3 is made up of 14 amino acids. CDR1 is SEHNR, CDR2 FQNEAQ, per germline (reference sequence). V dropped 5 bases and J dropped 6 bases, with 15 bases sitting between them. The CDR3 is CASSIRWGQDTQYF. Here the CDR3 DNA reads TGTGCCAGCAGCATCCGCTGGGGCCAGGATACGCAGTATTTT.

CDR3 region: CASSKAGMIGGICDYTF. As DNA, the CDR3 is TGTGCCAGCAGCAAAGCTGGGATGATAGGGGGAATCTGTGACTACACCTTC. This sequence joins TRBV21-1 and TRBJ1-2; the table assigns TRBD1, which was not confirmed against the DNA. TRBV21-1 is reported as a pseudogene. The CDR3 spans 17 residues.

The gene calls are TRBV29-1 and TRBJ2-1; possible D gene TRBD1, 5 bases. The CDR3 sequence is 14 residues long. V lost 2 bases and J 4 bases, leaving 12 bases between the germline ends. In germline, CDR1 is SQVTM, CDR2 ANQGSEA. In DNA, the CDR3 is TGCAGCGTTGAAATGGCAGGGTCTTACAATGAGCAGTTCTTC. The encoded protein is CSVEMAGSYNEQFF.

CDR3 protein: CASGSRGGVYGYTF. CDR3 coding DNA: TGCGCCAGCGGCTCAAGAGGTGGAGTCTATGGCTACACCTTC. The V and J genes are TRBV5-1 and TRBJ1-2; D is unclear. This CDR3 spans 14 amino acids. CDR1 SGHRS and CDR2 YFSETQ come from the germline V gene. The ends were cut back, 7 bases at V and 4 bases at J, with 17 bases in the middle.

This clone showed up just a few times. The J gene is TRBJ1-4, the V gene TRBV4-3, with D possibly matching TRBD1 (6 bases). The germline V gene encodes CDR1 LGHNA and CDR2 YSLEER. This CDR3 is built from 16 residues. V was clipped by 1 base and J by 6 bases, with 15 bases between them. For the CDR3, the DNA is TGCGCCAGCAGCCAAGGGGGGGGCAGGACGGATGAAAAACTGTTTTTT. This translates into CASSQGGGRTDEKLFF.

The rearrangement joins TRBV5-6 to TRBJ2-5; 9 nucleotides match TRBD2. The J call could be wrong; TRBJ2-7 is a better fit for the DNA end. Per germline, CDR1 SGHDT and CDR2 YYEEEE. The length of the CDR3 is 18 residues. This CDR3 reads CASSFPASGALSSYEQYF. CDR3 nucleotides: TGTGCCAGCAGCTTCCCGGCTAGCGGGGCCCTAAGCTCCTACGAGCAGTACTTC.

V gene TRBV5-1 combines with J gene TRBJ1-4; TRBD1 matches 12 bases. CDR3 length: 16 amino acids. Unmatched junction bases numbered 3, after V lost 0 bases and J lost 6 bases. Looked up from germline, CDR1 is SGHRS and CDR2 is YFSETQ. CDR3 DNA sequence: TGCGCCAGCAGCTTGGTGGGACAGGGGGCAGATGAAAAACTGTTTTTT. This encodes CASSLVGQGADEKLFF.

The gene calls are TRBV6-1 and TRBJ2-2, with D possibly TRBD2 on 5 matching bases. Trimming left V 3 bases short and J 7 bases short, with 15 bases between. Germline V gene lookup returns CDR1 MNHNS and CDR2 SASEGT. There are 15 residues in the CDR3. The CDR3 loop is CASSDSFRRGGELFF. As DNA, the CDR3 is TGTGCCAGCAGTGATTCTTTCCGTCGGGGCGGGGAGCTGTTTTTT.

The table lists this clone with a count of one. The J gene is TRBJ2-7, the V gene TRBV30, with 9 nucleotides matching TRBD2. The trim removed 1 base at V and 5 bases at J, leaving 9 bases unmatched. Per the germline V gene, CDR1 is GTSNPN and CDR2 is SVGIG (reference sequence). This CDR3 has 15 residues. In DNA form, the CDR3 reads TGTGCCTGGAGTGGTGGATTAGCGGGAGTCGACGAGCAGTACTTC. This sequence encodes CAWSGGLAGVDEQYF.

On this clone itself: The junction does not match germline at one end; this may be a read error. This CDR3 is CAISTGGGGSGANGLTF. In DNA form, the CDR3 reads TGTGCCATCAGCACCGGGGGCGGGGGCTCTGGGGCCAACGGCCTGACTTTC. The J gene is TRBJ2-6, the V gene TRBV10-3; D possibly corresponds to TRBD2 (7 bases). The CDR3 totals 17 residues. Per germline, CDR1 ENHRY and CDR2 SYGVKD.

The chain couples TRBV13 to TRBJ2-3; TRBD2 is a possible D gene (5 bases). Trimming removed 7 bases from V and 0 bases from J, with 11 bases in between. The length of the CDR3 is 14 residues. CDR1 and CDR2 from the germline V gene are PRHDT and FYEKMQ (reference sequence). The DNA for the CDR3 is TGTGCCAGCACCGACCGGACTAGCACAGATACGCAGTATTTT. Protein: CASTDRTSTDTQYF. Supplemented by reference TRBV13 and TRBJ2-3, the full variable domain reads AAGVIQSPRHLIKEKRETATLKCYPIPRHDTVYWYQQGPGQDPQFLISFYEKMQSDKGSIPDRFSAQQFSDYHSELNMSSLELGDSALYFCASTDRTSTDTQYFGPGTRLTVL.

This clone was counted once. The chain couples TRBV7-2 to TRBJ2-5; TRBD2 is a possible D gene (5 bases). The assigned J gene may be wrong: the sequence end matches TRBJ2-7 better. Germline V gives CDR1 SGHTA, CDR2 FQGNSA. The CDR3 runs to 15 residues. The CDR3 DNA is TGTGCCAGCAGCCTCAACGGAGGAACGAACTACGAGCAGTACTTC. It yields the protein CASSLNGGTNYEQYF.

The gene calls are TRBV7-9 and TRBJ2-7; 7 nucleotides line up with TRBD2. CDR3 length equals 15 residues. CDR1 and CDR2 (germline): SEHNR, FQNEAQ (reference sequence). V trimming: 3 bases; J trimming: 1 base; junction bases outside the gene matches: 6. As DNA, the CDR3 is TGTGCCAGCAGCTTCTGGCTAGCGGATTCCTACGAGCAGTACTTC. Its protein is CASSFWLADSYEQYF.

CDR3 DNA sequence: TGTGCCAGCAGCCGGGCGCTAAACAATGAGCAGTTCTTC. Encoded protein: CASSRALNNEQFF. This sequence joins TRBV4-2 and TRBJ2-1, with D unclear. The V end was cut by 4 bases, the J end by 5 bases, with 9 bases between. The CDR3 length is 13 residues. Germline-derived CDR1 and CDR2 are LGHNA and YNFKEQ.

The V call is TRBV11-3, the J call TRBJ2-1; D is possibly TRBD1 (6 bases). CDR3 size: 14 residues. The germline gives CDR1 SGHNT, CDR2 YENEEA. V lost 6 bases, J lost 2 bases, and 11 bases lay in between. CDR3: CASRKQGTYNEQFF. The CDR3 DNA is TGTGCCAGCAGAAAACAGGGAACCTACAATGAGCAGTTCTTC.

The chain has TRBV7-2 and TRBJ1-3, with D possibly matching TRBD1 (5 bases). The CDR3 totals 14 residues. The germline CDR1 and CDR2 sequences are SGHTA and FQGNSA. The V and J ends lost 3 bases and 1 base respectively, with 7 bases between them. CDR3 in DNA: TGTGCCAGCAGCTTCTCAGGGTCTGGAAACACCATATATTTT. Its protein product is CASSFSGSGNTIYF.

The chain uses TRBV28 and TRBJ2-5; D may be TRBD1 (5 bases). Gene TRBJ2-7 matches the end of the DNA better, so the J call may be wrong. The CDR3 is 16 residues long. CDR1 is MDHEN and CDR2 is SYDVKM in the germline V gene. CDR3 protein: CASSYLGRGTSYEQYF. The CDR3 nucleotides read TGTGCCAGCAGCTACCTGGGGCGAGGAACATCGTACGAGCAGTACTTC.

The chain uses TRBV7-2 and TRBJ2-7; D might be TRBD1 (5 bases). Germline loops: CDR1 SGHTA, CDR2 FQGNSA. The CDR3 is made up of 15 amino acids. Trimming took 2 bases from V and 2 from J, leaving 13 bases between them. In DNA form, the CDR3 reads TGTGCCAGCAGCTTATTAAGTCAGGGTACCTACGAGCAGTACTTC. Encoded protein: CASSLLSQGTYEQYF.

The rearrangement links TRBV6-4 to TRBJ2-3; D might be TRBD2 (6 bases). CDR1 is MRHNA and CDR2 is SNTAGT in the germline V gene. This CDR3 is built from 15 residues. V shed 0 bases and J shed 5 bases, with 12 bases lying between them. The CDR3 loop reads CASSDSGGVGDTQYF. CDR3 coding DNA: TGTGCCAGCAGTGACTCAGGAGGGGTGGGAGATACGCAGTATTTT.

V and J are TRBV11-2 and TRBJ2-7; D is uncertain. The CDR3 consists of 12 residues. The ends were cut back, 6 bases at V and 6 bases at J, with 12 bases in the middle. Germline values: CDR1 SGHAT, CDR2 FQNNGV. CDR3 sequence reads: CASRPPGFEQYF. CDR3 coding DNA: TGTGCCAGCAGGCCACCCGGTTTCGAGCAGTACTTC.

The V gene is TRBV5-4, the J gene TRBJ1-2; a weak D match, TRBD1 (5 bases). From germline, CDR1 is SGHNT and CDR2 YYREEE (reference sequence). Deletions cut 4 bases from V and 0 bases from J, with 13 bases between. The length of the CDR3 is 15 residues. Here the CDR3 reads CASSPNRLANYGYTF. CDR3 in DNA: TGTGCCAGCAGCCCAAACAGGTTAGCTAACTATGGCTACACCTTC.

This clone has more than one count but fewer than ten. The chain links TRBV30 to TRBJ2-7, with 11 positions matching TRBD1. The CDR3 covers 14 residues. V was clipped by 3 bases and J by 7 bases; unmatched bases: 8. The germline V gene encodes CDR1 GTSNPN and CDR2 SVGIG (reference sequence). CDR3 residues: CAWRRTGGIGEQYF. The CDR3 DNA reads as TGTGCCTGGAGGAGGACAGGGGGCATAGGGGAGCAGTACTTC.

The CDR3 here is CSVEGTGLNYGYTF. The CDR3 coding sequence is TGCAGCGTGGAGGGGACAGGGCTTAACTATGGCTACACCTTC. The chain links TRBV29-1 to TRBJ1-2; 9 bases fit TRBD1. Germline loops: CDR1 SQVTM, CDR2 ANQGSEA. V was pared by 6 bases and J by 1 base, with 6 bases of the junction left unmatched. The CDR3 totals 14 residues.

The J gene is TRBJ1-5, the V gene TRBV5-8; D may be TRBD1 (6 bases). The V end was cut by 2 bases, the J end by 2 bases, with 8 bases between. This CDR3 contains 14 residues. Per germline, CDR1 SGHTS and CDR2 YDEGEE. The chain's CDR3 is CASSFRGGNQPQHF. The CDR3 nucleotides read TGTGCCAGCAGCTTCAGGGGTGGCAATCAGCCCCAGCATTTT.

In regard to this clone: This same CDR3 is encoded by further DNA sequences in the sample. The CDR3 here is CASSLSREQYF. CDR3 DNA: TGTGCCAGCAGCTTATCCCGGGAGCAGTACTTC. This chain uses TRBV7-2 with TRBJ2-7; D not resolved. The V gene lost 2 bases and the J gene lost 7 bases, with 6 bases spanning the gap. The germline gives CDR1 SGHTA, CDR2 FQGNSA. The CDR3 runs to 11 residues.

V and J are TRBV10-1 and TRBJ2-5; 11 nucleotides match TRBD1. The germline V gene has CDR1 WNHNN and CDR2 SYGVQD (reference sequence). Losses at the gene ends were 6 bases for V and 4 bases for J; bases not matched to a gene: 10. The CDR3 loop spans 16 amino acids. The CDR3 sequence is CASRETGTGGSETQYF. The CDR3 bases are TGCGCCAGCAGAGAGACCGGGACAGGGGGGTCAGAGACCCAGTACTTC.